This T cell receptor (beta chain) was recovered during a study of T cell responses to AZD1222 COVID-19 vaccine. Produced via immunoSEQ multiplex PCR; TCRdb's table is partial and in-frame only. The sample shows about 130,000 clones, roughly 87% of them seen only once. The starting material was peripheral blood, obtained on day 0 of AZD1222 vaccination. This receptor was identified in an adult in good health.

For the CDR3, the DNA is TGTGCCAGCAGCCAGGTCAGGGGTTCACCCCTCCACTTT. Protein sequence: CASSQVRGSPLHF. The chain uses TRBV3-1 (or the pseudogene TRBV3-2) and TRBJ1-6; possibly TRBD1 for D (6 bases). The CDR3 is 13 residues long. Germline lookup yields CDR1 LGHDT and CDR2 YNNKEL (reference sequence). Trimming left V 3 bases short and J 9 bases short, with 9 bases between.